This T cell receptor beta chain stems from a study of T cells in Graves' hyperthyroidism and ophthalmopathy. The CDR3 totals 13 residues. CDR1 and CDR2 from the germline V gene are MDHEN and SYDVKM. Trimming cost V 3 bases and J 3 bases, with 6 bases left between them. TCR beta CDR3 sequences were amplified from RNA transcripts. During a first-round RT-PCR of the TCR CDR3, the HTBI primer set was used. In TCRdb, the multiplex PCR reads were re-called with MiXCR into one record per CDR3 protein. The sample consists of more than 450,000 distinct CDR3 sequences, just under 20% of them appearing once. The receptor comes from a man between 40 and 49 years old with Graves' ophthalmopathy. The J gene is TRBJ2-1, the V gene TRBV28, with D possibly matching TRBD2 (5 bases). The sequenced material came from blood. The CDR3, as DNA: TGTGCCAGCAGTTTTAGCGACTACAATGAGCAGTTCTTC. Translated, it gives CASSFSDYNEQFF.